The entry below gives a single T cell receptor (beta chain) sequence along with its context. Its specificity is not known. The CDR3 runs to 15 residues. With 2 bases removed from V and 3 bases from J, the gap between germline ends came to 14 bases. Germline V gives CDR1 KGHSH, CDR2 LQKENI. Primers for the PCR totalled 60 Vbeta and 13 Jbeta. Produced via immunoSEQ multiplex PCR; TCRdb's table is partial and in-frame only. The record lists tens of thousands of clones, of which the ten most abundant hold less than 0.6%. This sample is drawn from a study of cytomegalovirus exposure and HLA in healthy donors. Study conclusions and caveats: As confirmed in vitro, a few CMV-associated chains were specific for CMV antigens. While the bulk of TCR sequences proved rare, some public TCRs turned up in many donors. Reports showed the classifier diagnosing cytomegalovirus status with high specificity and sensitivity. TCR beta V segments were, for the most part, productive about 87% or about 30% of the time in an earlier analysis.

The origin of this receptor is a man in his fifties or sixties in good health and CMV-seronegative. The rearrangement uses TRBV18 and TRBJ2-7; D is unclear. Sequenced sample: PBMCs. The CDR3 coding sequence is TGTGCCAGCTCACCAGTCTTAATCGGTGACTACGAGCAGTACTTC. This codes for CASSPVLIGDYEQYF.